This T cell receptor beta chain was retrieved from a study of control samples from healthy donors and cancer patients. The V gene lost 6 bases and the J gene lost 14 bases, with 17 bases spanning the gap. The length of the CDR3 is 12 residues. Germline V gives CDR1 MNHNY, CDR2 SVGAGI (reference sequence). Produced via immunoSEQ multiplex PCR; TCRdb's table is partial and in-frame only. The table records over 100,000 clones, 90% of them present only once. This clone appeared once. The specimen sequenced was blood. The clonotype was recovered from a human donor in good health. The donor label of this sample is uncertain. The chain has TRBV6-6 and TRBJ2-1; no firm D call. CDR3 region: CASSPGTNPEFF. The CDR3 DNA is TGTGCCAGCAGCCCCGGAACAAACCCAGAGTTCTTC.